The clone carrying this T cell receptor beta chain was counted ten times or more. Its specificity is not known. Constant-segment primers were used for 5'RACE, and the resulting TCR alpha and TCR beta cDNA libraries carried sample barcodes and UMIs. TCRdb recomputed calls from the 5' RACE reads with MiXCR, one row per CDR3 protein. The table lists about 400,000 distinct CDR3 sequences, about a quarter of them singletons, with 10% to 15% in the top ten. CDR3 length equals 16 residues. Germline values: CDR1 SGHTA, CDR2 FQGNSA. The V end was cut by 5 bases, the J end by 1 base, with 14 bases between. This specimen belongs to a study of T-cell memory formation after mild COVID-19. The overall study: TCR clusters were mostly confined to one donor each. The study's findings and limits: There were some responding clones in pre-infection memory, which suggested that cross-reactive memory had joined. Clones from the second wave (peaking day 37) had unconfirmed SARS-CoV-2 specificity.

Material for sequencing was PBMCs or a T cell subset sorted from them (not recorded which). The gene calls are TRBV7-2 and TRBJ2-2, with D possibly being TRBD1 (5 bases). The TCR sequence derives from an adult woman who had mild COVID-19 (a few samples of this study predate the infection). Cell type and time point are not known. CDR3 nucleotides: TGTGCCAGCAGCGACCCAGGCAGGGTGAACACCGGGGAGCTGTTTTTT. Residues: CASSDPGRVNTGELFF.